This is a list of T cell receptor beta chains from one sample in a study of neurological immune-mediated disorders. TCRdb analysed the 5' RACE reads with MiXCR anew, one entry per CDR3 protein. The sample records 50,000 to 55,000 distinct CDR3 sequences, around 4% being singletons. Sequences were obtained from PBMCs. These TCRs come from a man in his 60s with multiple sclerosis. Each CDR3 is given with its conserved first and last residue. Fields, in order: D gene, clone size, V gene, J gene, CDR3 DNA, CDR3 protein. The D gene is left open where the match is weak. Clone sizes are given selectively: once, few, many, or a class where the clone is expanded.

NA	many	TRBV5-1	TRBJ2-3	TGCGCCAGCACTCGGCCCAGTTCTGCTACGCAGTATTTT	CASTRPSSATQYF
NA	many	TRBV6-1	TRBJ2-5	TGTGCCAGCAGTGAAGGGCAAGAGACCCAGTACTTC	CASSEGQETQYF
NA	many	TRBV2	TRBJ2-3	TGTGCCAGCAGAAGCGGGAGCACAGATACGCAGTATTTT	CASRSGSTDTQYF
TRBD1	NA	TRBV5-1	TRBJ1-1	TGCGCCAGCAGCACCGACAGGGGCGACGGGACTGAAGCTTTCTTT	CASSTDRGDGTEAFF
NA	many	TRBV9	TRBJ2-2	TGTGCCAGCAGCGTAGTAAGTTTTCACGGGGAGCTGTTTTTT	CASSVVSFHGELFF
TRBD2	many	TRBV20-1	TRBJ2-5	TGCAGTGCTAGGGGGGGGGTTCTATCAGAGACCCAGTACTTC	CSARGGVLSETQYF
NA	many	TRBV15	TRBJ1-2	TGTGCCACCAGCAGAGATCGGACAGCTGGCTACACCTTC	CATSRDRTAGYTF
NA	many	TRBV20-1	TRBJ1-4	TGCAGTGCGAGGAGTGGGACAACGGGTGAAAAACTGTTTTTT	CSARSGTTGEKLFF
NA	NA	TRBV12-3/TRBV12-4	TRBJ2-7	TGTGCCAGCAGTTTAGGTGGCGAAGACGAGCAGTACTTC	CASSLGGEDEQYF
NA	many	TRBV5-1	TRBJ2-2	TGCGCCAGCAGGACGGCCGGGGAGCTGTTTTTT	CASRTAGELFF
NA	NA	TRBV10-3	TRBJ1-4	TGTGCCATCAGACGGGACGGTGCGACGGAAAAACTGTTTTTT	CAIRRDGATEKLFF
NA	many	TRBV7-8	TRBJ1-2	TGTGCCAGCGGGACACAGGGAGACTATGGCTACACCTTC	CASGTQGDYGYTF
NA	few	TRBV24-1	TRBJ2-1	TGTGCCACCAGTGACCCCCTAATTAGCTCCTACAATGAGCAGTTCTTC	CATSDPLISSYNEQFF
NA	many	TRBV5-1	TRBJ2-2	TGCGCCAGCAGCGGGGGTACGAACACCGGGGAGCTGTTTTTT	CASSGGTNTGELFF
TRBD1	few	TRBV18	TRBJ1-1	TGTGCCAGCTCACAACAGGGACAGGGGGCCAATCTGAACACTGAAGCTTTCTTT	CASSQQGQGANLNTEAFF
TRBD2	many	TRBV5-1	TRBJ2-7	TGCGCCAGCAGCTCGGGGGGACGGAATACCTACGAGCAGTACTTC	CASSSGGRNTYEQYF
TRBD1	many	TRBV12-3/TRBV12-4	TRBJ2-1	TGTGCCAGCAACTTACAGGGGGGTTCCTACAATGAGCAGTTCTTC	CASNLQGGSYNEQFF
TRBD1	many	TRBV5-6	TRBJ1-1	TGTGCCAGCAGCTTGTTGGGATCGGGACAGGATTTTTCTGAAGCTTTCTTT	CASSLLGSGQDFSEAFF
TRBD2	many	TRBV5-1	TRBJ2-3	TGCGCCAGCAAACAGCGGGAGTTGATAGATACGCAGTATTTT	CASKQRELIDTQYF
TRBD1	many	TRBV29-1	TRBJ2-3	TGCAGCGTTACACAGGGGGCCTGGTATTTT	CSVTQGAWYF
NA	many	TRBV6-5	TRBJ1-2	TGTGCCAGCAGGCCACCGGGACTCTATGGCTACACCTTC	CASRPPGLYGYTF
TRBD1	many	TRBV29-1	TRBJ2-5	TGCAGCGTTAGCCGACAGGGGGAGACCCAGTACTTC	CSVSRQGETQYF
NA	NA	TRBV7-9	TRBJ2-7	TGTGCCAGCAGCTTAGCTCCGGATGGCCAGTACTTC	CASSLAPDGQYF
TRBD1	many	TRBV6-1	TRBJ2-3	TGTGCCAGCAGTGAAGCGCAGGGGGCCCCAGATACGCAGTATTTT	CASSEAQGAPDTQYF
TRBD2	few	TRBV2	TRBJ2-1	TGTGCCAGCAGCGCCCAAAATGTGGGGGTTAGCGGGGCGTACAATGAGCAGTTCTTC	CASSAQNVGVSGAYNEQFF
NA	many	TRBV20-1	TRBJ2-3	TGCAGTGCTAGAGGGGCGGCAGGGAGGCCAGATACGCAGTATTTT	CSARGAAGRPDTQYF
NA	many	TRBV5-1	TRBJ2-3	TGCGCCAGCACTGGACAGCTTAGCACAGATACGCAGTATTTT	CASTGQLSTDTQYF
TRBD1	many	TRBV18	TRBJ1-5	TGTGCCAGCTCTTCGGACAGGGTGAAGCCCCAGCATTTT	CASSSDRVKPQHF
NA	many	TRBV7-8	TRBJ2-5	TGTGCCAGCAGCTTAGGATCGCAGGGACCCAAGACCCAGTACTTC	CASSLGSQGPKTQYF
NA	many	TRBV7-2	TRBJ1-5	TGTGCCAGCAGCTTAGCGTTGAAGGGAGATCAGCCCCAGCATTTT	CASSLALKGDQPQHF
NA	many	TRBV6-5	TRBJ1-3	TGTGCCAGCAGTTACCGCCCGTTCTCTGGAAACACCATATATTTT	CASSYRPFSGNTIYF
NA	many	TRBV10-2	TRBJ2-2	TGCGCCAGCAGTGACGGACACCGGGAGCTGTTTTTT	CASSDGHRELFF
NA	many	TRBV20-1	TRBJ1-2	TGCAGTGCTAGCATTATGGGTCGGGCGAGCTACACCTTC	CSASIMGRASYTF
NA	few	TRBV12-3/TRBV12-4	TRBJ1-1	TGTGCCAGCACCCCCGGAGGGGATAACACTGAAGCTTTCTTT	CASTPGGDNTEAFF
NA	many	TRBV5-6	TRBJ2-2	TGTGCCAGCACCCAACTTGGGGCGGGACTCCAAAGAACCGGGGAGCTGTTTTTT	CASTQLGAGLQRTGELFF
TRBD2	many	TRBV20-1	TRBJ2-3	TGCAGTGCTAGACTCCTGCTAGCGGGGGACACAGATACGCAGTATTTT	CSARLLLAGDTDTQYF
NA	many	TRBV6-5	TRBJ1-2	TGTGCCAGCAGTTACTCGAGCAGGGCGGGTGGCTACACCTTC	CASSYSSRAGGYTF
NA	NA	TRBV18	TRBJ2-5	TGTGCCAGCTCACCGAGTGAGAGACAAGAGAACCAGTACTTC	CASSPSERQENQYF
NA	many	TRBV12-3/TRBV12-4	TRBJ1-5	TGTGCCAGCAGTTTAGATCAAGTTGATCAGCCCCAGCATTTT	CASSLDQVDQPQHF
NA	many	TRBV12-3/TRBV12-4	TRBJ2-1	TGTGCCAGCAGTCAGGGAGGGACACTCCGCTCCTACAATGAGCAGTTCTTC	CASSQGGTLRSYNEQFF
TRBD2	NA	TRBV7-2	TRBJ2-2	TGTGCCAGCAGCTTAGCGGGAGGGAGCACCGGGGAGCTGTTTTTT	CASSLAGGSTGELFF